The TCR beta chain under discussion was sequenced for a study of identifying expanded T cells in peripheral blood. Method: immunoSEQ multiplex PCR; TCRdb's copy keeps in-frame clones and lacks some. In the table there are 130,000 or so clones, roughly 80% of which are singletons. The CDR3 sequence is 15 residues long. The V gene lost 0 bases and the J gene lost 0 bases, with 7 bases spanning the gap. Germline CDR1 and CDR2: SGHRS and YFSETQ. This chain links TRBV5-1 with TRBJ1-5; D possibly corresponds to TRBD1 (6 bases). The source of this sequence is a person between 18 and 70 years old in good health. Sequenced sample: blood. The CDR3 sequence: CASSLAGASNQPQHF. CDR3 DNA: TGCGCCAGCAGCTTGGCAGGGGCTAGCAATCAGCCCCAGCATTTT.